This entry lists 6 T cell receptor beta chains sequenced from one sample in a study of technical replicates of blood from a handful of donors. Measured with immunoSEQ multiplex PCR; TCRdb has only the in-frame clones, and not every one. Found here are more than 90,000 clones, 90% to 97% of them singletons; the top ten hold roughly 0.22%. The source material was T cells isolated from PBMCs. Receptor source: a human donor in good health.

This rearrangement joins TRBV5-8 to TRBJ2-1; possible D gene TRBD1, 6 bases. Trimming took off 5 bases at V and 0 bases at J, with 24 bases between the two ends. CDR3 length: 19 residues. CDR1 and CDR2 (germline): SGHTS, YDEGEE. CDR3 protein: CASRSTQGSVFLSYNEQFF. The CDR3 bases are TGTGCCAGCAGATCCACACAGGGATCGGTCTTTCTCTCCTACAATGAGCAGTTCTTC.

This sequence joins TRBV5-1 and TRBJ2-7; D unclear. This CDR3 is 12 amino acids long. V gave up 1 base and J gave up 6 bases, with 8 bases separating them. CDR1 and CDR2 from the germline V gene are SGHRS and YFSETQ. This CDR3 reads CASSLISGEQYF. The CDR3 bases are TGCGCCAGCAGCTTGATCTCGGGCGAGCAGTACTTC. The complete variable domain, with remaining parts taken from reference TRBV5-1 and TRBJ2-7, reads KAGVTQTPRYLIKTRGQQVTLSCSPISGHRSVSWYQQTPGQGLQFLFEYFSETQRNKGNFPGRFSGRQFSNSRSEMNVSTLELGDSALYLCASSLISGEQYFGPGTRLTVT.

The gene calls are TRBV14 and TRBJ2-7; D is undetermined. Germline CDR1 reads SGHDN; CDR2 reads FVKESK. The CDR3 sequence is 11 residues long. Trimming cost V 10 bases and J 6 bases, with 13 bases left between them. The CDR3 DNA is TGTGCCACCGCCCGCGGTGCCGAGCAGTACTTC. It translates to CATARGAEQYF.

The genes are TRBV29-1 and TRBJ1-2, with D possibly TRBD1 on 5 matching bases. V dropped 7 bases and J dropped 7 bases, with 22 bases sitting between them. The CDR3 totals 14 residues. The V gene's germline CDR1 is SQVTM and CDR2 ANQGSEA. CDR3 bases: TGCAGCGCTGATCCGGGACTTACAAGAGCTGGCTACACCTTC. It codes for CSADPGLTRAGYTF.

The chain joins TRBV5-6 to TRBJ1-2; 9 bases map to TRBD1. This CDR3 is built from 15 residues. CDR1 and CDR2 from the germline V gene are SGHDT and YYEEEE. V was clipped by 2 bases and J by 4 bases; unmatched bases: 6. The CDR3 coding sequence is TGTGCCAGCAGCTTCGGGACAGGGAGGATCTATGGCTACACCTTC. It encodes CASSFGTGRIYGYTF. The complete variable domain, with remaining parts taken from reference TRBV5-6 and TRBJ1-2, reads DAGVTQSPTHLIKTRGQQVTLRCSPKSGHDTVSWYQQALGQGPQFIFQYYEEEERQRGNFPDRFSGHQFPNYSSELNVNALLLGDSALYLCASSFGTGRIYGYTFGSGTRLTVV.

The chain joins TRBV13 to TRBJ2-5; D is undetermined. Per the germline V gene, CDR1 is PRHDT and CDR2 is FYEKMQ (reference sequence). CDR3 length equals 13 residues. V lost 1 base, J lost 5 bases, and 8 bases lay in between. The CDR3 DNA reads as TGTGCCAGCAGCTTAGACTCCGAGGAGACCCAGTACTTC. Encoded protein: CASSLDSEETQYF.